This T cell receptor beta chain was profiled in a study of blood T cell repertoires in COVID-19. Using immunoSEQ multiplex PCR, the repertoire was profiled, and TCRdb retains in-frame clones only, with some absent. This table holds approximately 300,000 clones, around nine tenths found once. This CDR3 has 12 residues. Per germline, CDR1 SGHAT and CDR2 FQNNGV. The germline V and J ends were trimmed by 4 bases and 5 bases, with 8 bases remaining between them. This clone was found once. Source material: peripheral blood. The sequence derives from a woman in her 30s with COVID-19, enrolled during active disease. V and J are TRBV11-2 and TRBJ1-1; D not certain. CDR3 residues: CASSSGWTEAFF. The DNA of the CDR3 is TGTGCCAGCAGCTCGGGGTGGACTGAAGCTTTCTTT.